This T cell receptor beta chain was profiled in a study of beta chain features in type 1 diabetes. The authors reverse transcribed all of the isolated RNA, so sequencing captured expressed TCRB transcripts. Sequencing used immunoSEQ multiplex PCR; TCRdb keeps in-frame clones, though not all of them. The sample carries roughly 450,000 clones, 11% recorded once. Study results and limitations: People with Type 1 diabetes carried modestly yet significantly shorter TCRB CDR3s in all four CD4+ subsets. When VDJ junctions were examined, type 1 diabetes patients showed fewer insertions and more deletions.

The CDR3 spans 17 residues. Trimming cost V 2 bases and J 1 base, with 17 bases left between them. Germline-derived CDR1 and CDR2 are SGHTA and FQGTGA. On this clone: The target antigen is unknown.

J is TRBJ1-1 and V is TRBV7-3, with D possibly matching TRBD1 (5 bases). The sample comprised naive CD4+ T cells from blood. The receptor comes from a young woman in good health. The DNA for the CDR3 is TGTGCCAGCAGCTTAGGTCTTGCGGGACGGAGGAACACTGAAGCTTTCTTT. Translated, it gives CASSLGLAGRRNTEAFF.